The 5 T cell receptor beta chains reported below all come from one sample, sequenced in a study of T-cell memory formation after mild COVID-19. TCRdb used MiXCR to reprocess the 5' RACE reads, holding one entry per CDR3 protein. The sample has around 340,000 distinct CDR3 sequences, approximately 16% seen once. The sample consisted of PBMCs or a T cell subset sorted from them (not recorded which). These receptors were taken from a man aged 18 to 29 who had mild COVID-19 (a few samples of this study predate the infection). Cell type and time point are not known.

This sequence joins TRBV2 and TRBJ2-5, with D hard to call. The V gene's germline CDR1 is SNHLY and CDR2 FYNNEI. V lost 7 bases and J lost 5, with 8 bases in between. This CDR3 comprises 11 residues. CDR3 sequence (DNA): TGTGCCAGCATGGCGGCGGAGACCCAGTACTTC. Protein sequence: CASMAAETQYF.

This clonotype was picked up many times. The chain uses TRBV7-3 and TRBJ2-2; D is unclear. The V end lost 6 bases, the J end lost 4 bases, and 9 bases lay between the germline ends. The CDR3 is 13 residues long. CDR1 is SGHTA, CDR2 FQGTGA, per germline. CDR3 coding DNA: TGTGCCAGCAGTTTTGCCCGCACCGGGGAGCTGTTTTTT. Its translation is CASSFARTGELFF.

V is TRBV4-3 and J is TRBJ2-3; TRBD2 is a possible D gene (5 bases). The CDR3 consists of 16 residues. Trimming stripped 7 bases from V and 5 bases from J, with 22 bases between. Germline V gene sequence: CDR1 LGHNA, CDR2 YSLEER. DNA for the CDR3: TGCGCCAGCAATCGTCCTAGGAGGAGGCAGGTAGATACGCAGTATTTT. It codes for CASNRPRRRQVDTQYF.

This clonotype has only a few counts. For the CDR3, the DNA is TGCGCCAGCAGCTTCCCCGGGACAGTCTATGGCTACACCTTC. It codes for CASSFPGTVYGYTF. The chain combines TRBV5-1 with TRBJ1-2; 7 nucleotides line up with TRBD1. The V and J ends lost 2 bases and 4 bases, in that order; junction bases with no gene match: 5. This CDR3 spans 14 amino acids. Germline V gene data show CDR1 as SGHRS and CDR2 as YFSETQ.

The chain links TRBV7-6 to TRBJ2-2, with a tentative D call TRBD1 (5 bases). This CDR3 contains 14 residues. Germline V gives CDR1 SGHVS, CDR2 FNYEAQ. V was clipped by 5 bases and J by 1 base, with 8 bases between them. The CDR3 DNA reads TGTGCCAGCAGCCGAGGACAGAACACCGGGGAGCTGTTTTTT. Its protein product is CASSRGQNTGELFF. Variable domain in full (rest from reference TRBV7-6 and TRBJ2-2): GAGVSQSPRYKVTKRGQDVALRCDPISGHVSLYWYRQALGQGPEFLTYFNYEAQQDKSGLPNDRFSAERPEGSISTLTIQRTEQRDSAMYRCASSRGQNTGELFFGEGSRLTVL.